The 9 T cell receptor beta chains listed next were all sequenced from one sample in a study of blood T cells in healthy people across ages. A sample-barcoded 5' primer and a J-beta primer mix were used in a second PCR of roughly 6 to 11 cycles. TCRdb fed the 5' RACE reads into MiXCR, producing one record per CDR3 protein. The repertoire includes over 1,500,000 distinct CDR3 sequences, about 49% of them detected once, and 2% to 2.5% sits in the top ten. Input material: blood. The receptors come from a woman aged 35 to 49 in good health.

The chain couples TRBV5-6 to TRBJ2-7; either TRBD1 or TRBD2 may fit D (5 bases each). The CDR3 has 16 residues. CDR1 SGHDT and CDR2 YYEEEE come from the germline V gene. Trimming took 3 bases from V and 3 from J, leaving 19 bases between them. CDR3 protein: CASSYWDGRMIYEQYF. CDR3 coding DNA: TGTGCCAGCAGCTACTGGGACGGTCGTATGATCTACGAGCAGTACTTC. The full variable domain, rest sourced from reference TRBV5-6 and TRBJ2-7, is DAGVTQSPTHLIKTRGQQVTLRCSPKSGHDTVSWYQQALGQGPQFIFQYYEEEERQRGNFPDRFSGHQFPNYSSELNVNALLLGDSALYLCASSYWDGRMIYEQYFGPGTRLTVT.

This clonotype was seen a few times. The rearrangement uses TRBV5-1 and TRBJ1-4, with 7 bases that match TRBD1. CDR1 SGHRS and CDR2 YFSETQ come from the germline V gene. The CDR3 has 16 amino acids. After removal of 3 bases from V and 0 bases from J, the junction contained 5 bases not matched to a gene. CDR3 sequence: CASSSTGFATNEKLFF. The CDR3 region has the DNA TGCGCCAGCAGCTCGACAGGGTTTGCAACTAATGAAAAACTGTTTTTT.

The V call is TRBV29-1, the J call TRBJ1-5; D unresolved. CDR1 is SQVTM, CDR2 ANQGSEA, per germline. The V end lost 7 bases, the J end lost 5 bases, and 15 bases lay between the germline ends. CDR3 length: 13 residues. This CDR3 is CSGQVGRDQPQHF. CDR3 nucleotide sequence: TGCAGCGGCCAAGTGGGCAGAGATCAGCCCCAGCATTTT.

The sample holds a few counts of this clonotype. Here the CDR3 DNA reads TGTGCCAGCAGTTACGGGTCAGAAAGCTACGAGCAGTACTTC. Protein product: CASSYGSESYEQYF. This rearrangement joins TRBV6-2 or TRBV6-3 to TRBJ2-7; no clear D. Germline V gives CDR1 MNHEY, CDR2 SVGEGT. V lost 2 bases and J lost 3, with 11 bases in between. The CDR3 length is 14 residues.

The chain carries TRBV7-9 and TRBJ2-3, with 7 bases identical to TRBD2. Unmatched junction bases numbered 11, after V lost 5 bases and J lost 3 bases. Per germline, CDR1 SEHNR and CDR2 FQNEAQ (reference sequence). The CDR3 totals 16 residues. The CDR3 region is CASSTTLAGQTDTQYF. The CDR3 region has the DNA TGTGCCAGCAGCACAACTTTAGCGGGTCAGACAGATACGCAGTATTTT.

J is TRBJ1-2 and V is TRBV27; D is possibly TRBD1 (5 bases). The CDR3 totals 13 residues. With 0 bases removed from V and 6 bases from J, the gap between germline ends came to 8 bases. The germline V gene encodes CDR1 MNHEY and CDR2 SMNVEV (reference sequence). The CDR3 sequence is CASSLSGTHGYTF. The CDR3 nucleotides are TGTGCCAGCAGTTTATCAGGGACCCATGGCTACACCTTC.

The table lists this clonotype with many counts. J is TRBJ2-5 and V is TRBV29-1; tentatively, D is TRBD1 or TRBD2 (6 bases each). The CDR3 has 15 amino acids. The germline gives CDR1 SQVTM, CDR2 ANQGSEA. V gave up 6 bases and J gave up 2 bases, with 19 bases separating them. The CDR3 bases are TGCAGCGTATACGGGAGTCGGACAGCGCAAGAGACCCAGTACTTC. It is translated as CSVYGSRTAQETQYF.

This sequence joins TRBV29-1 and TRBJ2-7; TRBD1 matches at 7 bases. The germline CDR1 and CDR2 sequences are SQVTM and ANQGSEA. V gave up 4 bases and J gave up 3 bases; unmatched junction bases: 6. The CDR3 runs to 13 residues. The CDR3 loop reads CSVAGGQFYEQYF. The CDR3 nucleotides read TGCAGCGTTGCAGGGGGTCAATTCTACGAGCAGTACTTC.

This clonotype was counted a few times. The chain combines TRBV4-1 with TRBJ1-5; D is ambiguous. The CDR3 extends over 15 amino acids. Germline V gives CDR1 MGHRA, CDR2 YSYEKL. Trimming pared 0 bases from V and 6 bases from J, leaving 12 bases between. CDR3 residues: CASSQDWTMGQPQHF. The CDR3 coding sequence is TGCGCCAGCAGCCAAGATTGGACTATGGGTCAGCCCCAGCATTTT.